These 3 T cell receptor beta chains originate from one sample sequenced in a study of CD8 T cells in ankylosing spondylitis. TCRdb reprocessed the 5' RACE reads via MiXCR and lists one record per CDR3 protein. The sample carries hundreds of thousands of distinct CDR3 sequences, about 11% recorded once. Sequenced material: blood, either unsorted or a sorted T cell fraction (not recorded which). The receptors here all came from a male donor with ankylosing spondylitis or in good health (not recorded which).

The chain employs TRBV12-3 or TRBV12-4 and TRBJ2-4, with D unclear. This CDR3 region has 13 residues. Trimming shortened V by 3 bases and J by 8 bases, and 11 bases separated the two germline ends. The CDR3 DNA reads as TGTGCCAGCAGTTTCATACCATTAGACATTCAGTACTTC. Protein sequence: CASSFIPLDIQYF.

As concerns this clonotype: Mismatch with germline at one junction end may stem from a read error. The chain joins TRBV6-1 to TRBJ2-5, with TRBD2 matching 9 bases. CDR3 length equals 16 residues. Germline V gene lookup returns CDR1 MNHNS and CDR2 SASEGT. The CDR3 region is CASSSGAHNLGETQSF. Written as DNA, the CDR3 is TGTGCCAGTTCTAGCGGGGCCCACAACCTTGGAGAGACCCAGTCCTTC.

This clonotype was counted ten times or more. The chain is built from TRBV5-5 and TRBJ1-2; tentative D call: TRBD1 (5 bases). Trimming removed 2 bases at V and 3 bases at J, with 8 bases between. The CDR3 consists of 13 residues. The germline CDR1 and CDR2 sequences are SGHKS and YYEKEE (reference sequence). The CDR3 DNA follows: TGTGCCAGCAGCTTCCGGGACGACTATGGCTACACCTTC. Amino acid sequence: CASSFRDDYGYTF.